This T cell receptor beta chain was recorded in a study of cytomegalovirus exposure and HLA in healthy donors. Looked up from germline, CDR1 is SGDLS and CDR2 is YYNGEE. There are 15 residues in the CDR3. The V end was cut by 0 bases, the J end by 8 bases, with 17 bases between. Primers: 60 Vbeta forward and 13 Jbeta reverse. Generated by immunoSEQ multiplex PCR, the TCRdb table keeps only in-frame clones and is missing some. The data contain around 110,000 clones, 65% to 80% of them singletons. The specimen sequenced was PBMCs. The rearrangement joins TRBV9 to TRBJ1-1; tentatively, D is TRBD1 (5 bases). The source is a man aged 55 to 69 in good health and CMV-seronegative. CDR3 in DNA: TGTGCCAGCAGCGTAGTCCCCGGGGGGTTCGCGGAAGCTTTCTTT. This codes for CASSVVPGGFAEAFF.